Below, 32 T cell receptor beta chains from the same sample are listed, as sequenced in a study of blood T cell repertoires in COVID-19. The repertoire was sequenced with immunoSEQ multiplex PCR; TCRdb's copy has only in-frame clones and lacks some. The sample has 180,000 or so clones, roughly 83% seen once; the top ten hold more than 7.5%. The specimen was PBMCs or T cells enriched from blood (not recorded which). These receptors came from a young woman who had recovered from COVID-19.

DNA of the CDR3: TGTGCCAGCAGCCCGGGACAGGGTCTTTATAGCAATCAGCCCCAGCATTTT. Translated, it gives CASSPGQGLYSNQPQHF. The V and J genes are TRBV28 and TRBJ1-5, with 9 bases lining up with TRBD1. Germline assignment: CDR1 MDHEN and CDR2 SYDVKM. V lost 6 bases and J lost 0; bases outside the gene matches: 9. CDR3 length: 17 residues.

The chain links TRBV28 to TRBJ2-1; 9 bases align to TRBD2. The J segment lost 8 bases and the V segment lost 5 bases, leaving 10 bases of the junction unmatched. The CDR3 runs 15 residues. Germline V gene lookup returns CDR1 MDHEN and CDR2 SYDVKM. CDR3 loop: CASSGPGLADDEQFF. CDR3 bases: TGTGCCAGCAGTGGTCCGGGACTAGCCGACGATGAGCAGTTCTTC. Filled out from reference TRBV28 and TRBJ2-1, the complete variable domain reads DVKVTQSSRYLVKRTGEKVFLECVQDMDHENMFWYRQDPGLGLRLIYFSYDVKMKEKGDIPEGYSVSREKKERFSLILESASTNQTSMYLCASSGPGLADDEQFFGPGTRLTVL.

The chain combines TRBV7-6 with TRBJ2-5; TRBD1 matches 7 bases. The germline CDR1 and CDR2 sequences are SGHVS and FNYEAQ. The CDR3 consists of 14 residues. V lost 4 bases, J lost 3 bases, and 5 bases stayed unmatched. This chain's CDR3 is CASSSRGTEETQYF. For the CDR3, the DNA is TGTGCCAGCAGCTCGCGAGGGACAGAAGAGACCCAGTACTTC.

This chain links TRBV18 with TRBJ1-6; TRBD1 agrees at 9 bases. CDR1 is KGHSH, CDR2 LQKENI, per germline. CDR3 length: 15 residues. The V gene end was trimmed by 2 bases and the J gene end by 7 bases; junction bases not matched to a gene: 3. CDR3 residues: CASSPGQGKNSPLHF. CDR3 coding DNA: TGTGCCAGCTCACCAGGACAGGGGAAAAATTCACCCCTCCACTTT.

This rearrangement joins TRBV2 to TRBJ2-3, with TRBD2 matching over 12 bases. The V and J ends lost 8 bases and 0 bases, in that order; junction bases with no gene match: 9. The CDR3 has 17 amino acids. Germline loops: CDR1 SNHLY, CDR2 FYNNEI. The CDR3 loop is CASSLAGGPISTDTQYF. The CDR3 nucleotides read TGTGCCAGCTCTCTAGCGGGAGGGCCTATCAGCACAGATACGCAGTATTTT.

V gene TRBV7-9 combines with J gene TRBJ2-3; 7 bases fit TRBD2. The CDR3 sequence is 16 residues long. Germline CDR1 is SEHNR and CDR2 is FQNEAQ (reference sequence). The ends lost 7 bases at V and 2 bases at J; junction bases unmatched: 12. The CDR3 DNA is TGTGCCAGCACCCCGAGCGGGGCTTGGGACACAGATACGCAGTATTTT. It translates to CASTPSGAWDTDTQYF. The full variable domain, rest sourced from reference TRBV7-9 and TRBJ2-3, is DTGVSQNPRHKITKRGQNVTFRCDPISEHNRLYWYRQTLGQGPEFLTYFQNEAQLEKSRLLSDRFSAERPKGSFSTLEIQRTEQGDSAMYLCASTPSGAWDTDTQYFGPGTRLTVL.

The chain combines TRBV28 with TRBJ1-1, with D perhaps matching TRBD1 (6 bases). The CDR3 covers 15 residues. The V end lost 6 bases, the J end lost 2 bases, and 16 bases lay between the germline ends. Germline V gene lookup returns CDR1 MDHEN and CDR2 SYDVKM. CDR3 amino acids: CASSDTRGGNTEAFF. CDR3 nucleotides: TGTGCCAGCAGCGACACCAGGGGCGGAAACACTGAAGCTTTCTTT.

CDR3: CASSRGGITTDTQYF. The CDR3 DNA reads as TGTGCCAGCAGCCGCGGAGGCATTACCACAGATACGCAGTATTTT. The chain couples TRBV11-3 to TRBJ2-3, with D maybe TRBD2 (5 bases). The CDR3 contains 15 residues. The germline CDR1 and CDR2 sequences are SGHNT and YENEEA. The V end was cut by 5 bases, the J end by 2 bases, with 14 bases between.

The chain has TRBV27 and TRBJ2-7, with 9 bases lining up with TRBD2. Germline values: CDR1 MNHEY, CDR2 SMNVEV (reference sequence). Trimming took 5 bases from V and 5 from J; bases not matched to a gene: 13. The CDR3 covers 16 residues. DNA of the CDR3: TGTGCCAGCAGTGCCGCGGGAGGGCCTTTTGTTAACGAGCAGTACTTC. This sequence encodes CASSAAGGPFVNEQYF.

CDR3 protein: CASSLTGMAKNIQYF. DNA of the CDR3: TGTGCCAGCAGCTTAACAGGGATGGCCAAAAACATTCAGTACTTC. This chain connects TRBV7-8 to TRBJ2-4; perhaps TRBD1 as D (6 bases). The CDR3 totals 15 residues. From germline, CDR1 is SGHVS and CDR2 FQNEAQ. V was clipped by 2 bases and J by 1 base, with 9 bases between them.

This clone has only a few counts. This chain uses TRBV14 with TRBJ2-1; TRBD2 is a possible D gene (6 bases). V lost 1 base and J lost 5, with 18 bases in between. Germline assignment: CDR1 SGHDN and CDR2 FVKESK. The CDR3 loop spans 17 amino acids. CDR3 bases: TGTGCCAGCAGCCAAGTCCTCTTCCGGGAGTACGACAATGAGCAGTTCTTC. Translation gives CASSQVLFREYDNEQFF.

This rearrangement joins TRBV2 to TRBJ1-5; D is possibly TRBD1 (5 bases). Per the germline V gene, CDR1 is SNHLY and CDR2 is FYNNEI. This CDR3 has 15 amino acids. With 4 bases removed from V and 2 bases from J, the gap between germline ends came to 12 bases. For the CDR3, the DNA is TGTGCCAGCAGTGTCCAGGGCTCGGGCAATCAGCCCCAGCATTTT. This translates into CASSVQGSGNQPQHF.

In nucleotides, the CDR3 is TGTGCCAGTAGTATAGGATCCGGGACAGACCTCTCCTACAATGAGCAGTTCTTC. Protein sequence: CASSIGSGTDLSYNEQFF. This sequence joins TRBV19 and TRBJ2-1; 7 nucleotides line up with TRBD1. CDR1 is LNHDA and CDR2 is SQIVND in the germline V gene (reference sequence). The CDR3 is made up of 18 amino acids. The V segment lost 1 base and the J segment 0 bases; nucleotides outside the gene matches: 9.

The CDR3 DNA follows: TGTGCCAGTAGTATCCCCTTGGCAGAATATAATGAAAAACTGTTTTTT. Protein sequence: CASSIPLAEYNEKLFF. The rearrangement uses TRBV19 and TRBJ1-4, with D unresolved. Deletions cut 3 bases from V and 4 bases from J, with 15 bases between. The CDR3 is 16 residues long. Per germline, CDR1 LNHDA and CDR2 SQIVND (reference sequence).

The chain carries TRBV4-2 and TRBJ2-7, with 7 bases matching TRBD2. This CDR3 has 17 amino acids. V shed 0 bases, J shed 4 bases, and the junction held 12 bases outside the gene matches. Germline CDR1 is LGHNA and CDR2 is YNFKEQ. As DNA, the CDR3 is TGTGCCAGCAGCCAAGAATCTCAGTGGGAGGGCGTGTACGAGCAGTACTTC. Encoded protein: CASSQESQWEGVYEQYF.

CDR3 sequence: CASTTQRMNTEAFF. DNA for the CDR3: TGTGCCAGCACGACACAGAGAATGAACACTGAAGCTTTCTTT. This rearrangement joins TRBV2 to TRBJ1-1; unclear D gene. CDR1 is SNHLY and CDR2 is FYNNEI in the germline V gene. The CDR3 extends over 14 amino acids. The V end lost 7 bases, the J end lost 0 bases, and 12 bases lay between the germline ends.

This clone came up once. The J gene is TRBJ2-2, the V gene TRBV11-3, with D perhaps TRBD1 (6 bases). Germline CDR1 and CDR2: SGHNT and YENEEA. V was cut by 2 bases and J by 3 bases, with 10 bases left in between. The CDR3 consists of 15 residues. DNA of the CDR3: TGTGCCAGCAGCTTAAGGGGGACCTACACCGGGGAGCTGTTTTTT. It encodes CASSLRGTYTGELFF.

Details on this clone: At one boundary the junction diverges from the germline segment, which might be a read error. The chain uses TRBV5-6 and TRBJ2-5; tentative D call: TRBD1 (6 bases). The CDR3 has 13 amino acids. In germline, CDR1 is SGHDT, CDR2 YYEEEE. The CDR3 region is CASTLGAQETQYF. The CDR3, as DNA: TGTGCCAGCACCTTGGGGGCTCAAGAGACCCAGTACTTC.

This chain links TRBV11-2 with TRBJ2-1; D remains ambiguous. The V gene's germline CDR1 is SGHAT and CDR2 FQNNGV. This CDR3 contains 16 residues. The V end was cut by 1 base, the J end by 8 bases, with 18 bases between. The CDR3 protein is CASSLVPEKVGDEQFF. In DNA, the CDR3 is TGTGCCAGCAGCTTAGTTCCGGAGAAGGTAGGCGATGAGCAGTTCTTC.

The rearrangement joins TRBV6-1 to TRBJ2-1, with a possible D match to TRBD2 (6 bases). V was clipped by 0 bases and J by 4 bases, with 16 bases between them. The CDR3 covers 17 residues. Germline CDR1 MNHNS, CDR2 SASEGT. The CDR3 sequence is CASSEASLGGNYNEQFF. In DNA form, the CDR3 reads TGTGCCAGCAGTGAAGCGTCCCTAGGCGGGAATTACAATGAGCAGTTCTTC.

V gene TRBV3-1 (or the pseudogene TRBV3-2) combines with J gene TRBJ2-1; D gene uncertain. V was clipped by 7 bases and J by 0 bases, with 19 bases between them. The CDR3 is 17 residues long. In germline, CDR1 is LGHDT, CDR2 YNNKEL (reference sequence). CDR3 protein: CASNPDASTSSYNEQFF. The DNA of the CDR3 is TGTGCCAGCAACCCAGACGCGTCCACGAGCTCCTACAATGAGCAGTTCTTC.

The chain carries TRBV7-9 and TRBJ2-7; 10 bases fit TRBD2. The length of the CDR3 is 15 residues. Unmatched junction bases numbered 6, after V lost 3 bases and J lost 4 bases. The germline V gene has CDR1 SEHNR and CDR2 FQNEAQ (reference sequence). The CDR3 region is CASSLVLAGKYEQYF. The CDR3 region has the DNA TGTGCCAGCAGCTTGGTACTAGCGGGAAAGTACGAGCAGTACTTC.

The V gene is TRBV5-8, the J gene TRBJ1-6; maybe TRBD1 (6 bases). The germline V and J ends were trimmed by 4 bases and 7 bases, with 15 bases remaining between them. The CDR3 is 15 amino acids. Germline V CDR1 and CDR2: SGHTS, YDEGEE. Written as DNA, the CDR3 is TGTGCCAGCAGCCGGACAGACGCCCTCAATTCACCCCTCCACTTT. Protein: CASSRTDALNSPLHF.

This chain joins TRBV5-4 and TRBJ1-2; 8 nucleotides line up with TRBD1. Per the germline V gene, CDR1 is SGHNT and CDR2 is YYREEE (reference sequence). CDR3 length equals 12 residues. V was pared by 0 bases and J by 8 bases, with 0 bases of the junction left unmatched. The CDR3 region is CASSLDRGGYTF. The CDR3 coding sequence is TGTGCCAGCAGCTTGGACAGGGGGGGCTACACCTTC.

The chain carries TRBV6-1 and TRBJ2-3, with 9 bases that match TRBD2. CDR1 and CDR2 (germline): MNHNS, SASEGT. CDR3 size: 17 residues. The J segment lost 6 bases and the V segment lost 2 bases, leaving 12 bases of the junction unmatched. CDR3 amino acids: CASSETASGELRDTQYF. CDR3 coding DNA: TGTGCCAGCAGTGAAACAGCTAGCGGGGAGCTGCGGGATACGCAGTATTTT.

The V and J genes are TRBV19 and TRBJ1-5; D uncertain. The V gene's germline CDR1 is LNHDA and CDR2 SQIVND (reference sequence). The CDR3 runs to 17 residues. V was shortened by 4 bases and J by 2 bases, with 18 bases between the two germline ends. DNA for the CDR3: TGTGCCAGTAGTACTTCAGTGGACTCAACAGGCAATCAGCCCCAGCATTTT. Amino acids: CASSTSVDSTGNQPQHF.

The V gene is TRBV18, the J gene TRBJ1-6; 7 nucleotides match TRBD1. The CDR3 length is 16 residues. From germline, CDR1 is KGHSH and CDR2 LQKENI. With 0 bases clipped from V and 6 bases from J, the junction kept 5 bases outside the gene matches. CDR3 sequence (DNA): TGTGCCAGCTCACCACCGACAGGGTTCCGTAATTCACCCCTCCACTTT. It encodes CASSPPTGFRNSPLHF.

The chain employs TRBV25-1 and TRBJ2-5; tentatively, D is TRBD1 (5 bases). The V and J ends lost 2 bases and 1 base respectively, with 11 bases between them. CDR3 length: 15 residues. Germline CDR1 is MGHDK and CDR2 is SYGVNS. CDR3 in DNA: TGTGCCAGCAGTGAAGACGGAAGGGGCCAAGAGACCCAGTACTTC. It specifies CASSEDGRGQETQYF.

This clone was observed once. Here the CDR3 DNA reads TGTGCCAGCAGATACCGTGGGACAGGGGGCGAGCAGCCCCAGCATTTT. As protein: CASRYRGTGGEQPQHF. The V call is TRBV28, the J call TRBJ1-5; 12 bases line up with TRBD1. The germline CDR1 and CDR2 sequences are MDHEN and SYDVKM. Trimming removed 6 bases from V and 7 bases from J; junction bases left unmatched: 10. The CDR3 length is 16 residues.

The gene calls are TRBV28 and TRBJ2-1; TRBD2 agrees at 8 bases. CDR3 length: 13 residues. From germline, CDR1 is MDHEN and CDR2 SYDVKM. Losses at the gene ends were 3 bases for V and 9 bases for J; bases not matched to a gene: 4. CDR3 coding DNA: TGTGCCAGCAGTTTGCGCCTAGCGGGTGAGCAGTTCTTC. This translates into CASSLRLAGEQFF.

The chain combines TRBV27 with TRBJ2-2, with 9 bases identical to TRBD1. CDR3 size: 16 residues. Per the germline V gene, CDR1 is MNHEY and CDR2 is SMNVEV (reference sequence). Trimming cost V 5 bases and J 5 bases; bases outside gene matches: 9. The CDR3 DNA is TGTGCCAGCAGTCCCCGGACCGGGACAGGGACCGGGGAGCTGTTTTTT. The encoded protein is CASSPRTGTGTGELFF.

This chain joins TRBV28 and TRBJ1-2; D ambiguous. Germline values: CDR1 MDHEN, CDR2 SYDVKM. The length of the CDR3 is 14 residues. The germline V and J ends were trimmed by 5 bases and 6 bases, with 16 bases remaining between them. CDR3 residues: CASSPPGGIDGYTF. CDR3 DNA sequence: TGTGCCAGCAGTCCCCCCGGCGGGATTGATGGCTACACCTTC.